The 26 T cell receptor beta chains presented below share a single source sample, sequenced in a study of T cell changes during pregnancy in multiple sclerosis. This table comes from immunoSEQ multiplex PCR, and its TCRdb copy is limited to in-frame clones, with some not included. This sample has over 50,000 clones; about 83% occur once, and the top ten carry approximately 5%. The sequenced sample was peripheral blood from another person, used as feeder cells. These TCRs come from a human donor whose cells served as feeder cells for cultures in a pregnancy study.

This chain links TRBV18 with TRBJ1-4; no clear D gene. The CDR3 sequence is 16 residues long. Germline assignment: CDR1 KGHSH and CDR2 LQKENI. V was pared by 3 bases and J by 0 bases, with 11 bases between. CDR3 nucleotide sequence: TGTGCCAGCTCACCTCTTCTAAGTGCAACTAATGAAAAACTGTTTTTT. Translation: CASSPLLSATNEKLFF.

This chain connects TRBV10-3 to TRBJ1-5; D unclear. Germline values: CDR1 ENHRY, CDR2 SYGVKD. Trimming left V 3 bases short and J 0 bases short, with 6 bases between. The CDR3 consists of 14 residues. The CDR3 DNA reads TGTGCCATCAGTGATAAGGTTAGCAATCAGCCCCAGCATTTT. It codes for CAISDKVSNQPQHF.

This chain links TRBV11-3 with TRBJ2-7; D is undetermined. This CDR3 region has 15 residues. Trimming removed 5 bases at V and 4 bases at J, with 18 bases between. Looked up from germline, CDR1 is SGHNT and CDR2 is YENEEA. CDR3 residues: CASSPMDRPLYEQYF. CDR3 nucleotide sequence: TGTGCCAGCAGCCCGATGGATAGGCCCTTATACGAGCAGTACTTC.

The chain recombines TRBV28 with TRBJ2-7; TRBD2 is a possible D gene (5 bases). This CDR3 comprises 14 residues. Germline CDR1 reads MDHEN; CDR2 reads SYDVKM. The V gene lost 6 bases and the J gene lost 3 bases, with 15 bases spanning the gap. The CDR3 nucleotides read TGTGCCAGCAGCCCCATAGGAGGCGGCTACGAGCAGTACTTC. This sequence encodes CASSPIGGGYEQYF.

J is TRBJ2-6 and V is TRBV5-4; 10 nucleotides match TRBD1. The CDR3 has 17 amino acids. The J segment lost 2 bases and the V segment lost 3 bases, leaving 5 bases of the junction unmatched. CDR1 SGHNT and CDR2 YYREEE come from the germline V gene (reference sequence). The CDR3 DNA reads TGTGCCAGCAGCTACCTAGGGACAGGGGCTGGGGCCAACGTCCTGACTTTC. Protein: CASSYLGTGAGANVLTF.

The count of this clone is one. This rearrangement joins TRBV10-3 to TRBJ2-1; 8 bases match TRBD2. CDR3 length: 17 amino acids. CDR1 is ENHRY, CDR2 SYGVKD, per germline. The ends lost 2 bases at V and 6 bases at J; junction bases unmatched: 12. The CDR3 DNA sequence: TGTGCCATCAGTGAGAGGGCCGGGACTAGTAATGCCAATGAGCAGTTCTTC. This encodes CAISERAGTSNANEQFF.

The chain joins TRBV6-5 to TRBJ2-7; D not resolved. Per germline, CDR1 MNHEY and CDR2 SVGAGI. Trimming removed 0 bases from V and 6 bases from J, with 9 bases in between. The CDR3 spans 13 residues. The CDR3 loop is CASSYSDNREQYF. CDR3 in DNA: TGTGCCAGCAGTTACTCTGACAATCGCGAGCAGTACTTC.

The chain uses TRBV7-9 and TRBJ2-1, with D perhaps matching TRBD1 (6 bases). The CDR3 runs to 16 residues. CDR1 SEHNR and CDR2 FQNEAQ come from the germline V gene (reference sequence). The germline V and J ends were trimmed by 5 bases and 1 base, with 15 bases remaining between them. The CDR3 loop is CASSPRSQGSYNEQFF. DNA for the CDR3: TGTGCCAGCAGCCCGCGCTCCCAGGGGTCCTACAATGAGCAGTTCTTC.

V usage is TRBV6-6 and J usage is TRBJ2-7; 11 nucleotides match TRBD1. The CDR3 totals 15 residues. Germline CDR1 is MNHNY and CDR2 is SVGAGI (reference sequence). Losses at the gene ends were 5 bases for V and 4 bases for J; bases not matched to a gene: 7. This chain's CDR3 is CASSRGGQGVYEQYF. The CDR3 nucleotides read TGTGCCAGCAGTCGAGGGGGACAGGGGGTATACGAGCAGTACTTC.

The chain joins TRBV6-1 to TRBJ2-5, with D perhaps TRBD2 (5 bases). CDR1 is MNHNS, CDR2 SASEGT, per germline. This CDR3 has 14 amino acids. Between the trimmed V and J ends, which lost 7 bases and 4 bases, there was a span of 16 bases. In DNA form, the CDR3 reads TGTGCCAGCACCTTCATGGGGAGTCGAGAGACCCAGTACTTC. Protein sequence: CASTFMGSRETQYF.

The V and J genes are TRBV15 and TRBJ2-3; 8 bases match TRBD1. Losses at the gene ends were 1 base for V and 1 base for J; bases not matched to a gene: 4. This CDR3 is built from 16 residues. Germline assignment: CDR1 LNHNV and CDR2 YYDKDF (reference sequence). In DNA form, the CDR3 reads TGTGCCACCAGCAGAGCGGCAGGGGGCGGCACAGATACGCAGTATTTT. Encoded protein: CATSRAAGGGTDTQYF.

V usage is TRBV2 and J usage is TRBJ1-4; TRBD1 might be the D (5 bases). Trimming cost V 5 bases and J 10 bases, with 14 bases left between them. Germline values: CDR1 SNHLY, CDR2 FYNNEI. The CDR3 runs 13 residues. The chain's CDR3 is CASSTDMRGKLFF. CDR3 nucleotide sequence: TGTGCCAGCAGTACAGATATGAGGGGAAAACTGTTTTTT.

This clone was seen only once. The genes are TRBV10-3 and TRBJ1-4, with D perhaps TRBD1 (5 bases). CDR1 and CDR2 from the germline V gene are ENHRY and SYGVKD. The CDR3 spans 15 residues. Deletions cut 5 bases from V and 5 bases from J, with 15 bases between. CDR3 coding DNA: TGTGCCATCAGTAAGACGACCGGGGGGAATGAAAAACTGTTTTTT. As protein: CAISKTTGGNEKLFF.

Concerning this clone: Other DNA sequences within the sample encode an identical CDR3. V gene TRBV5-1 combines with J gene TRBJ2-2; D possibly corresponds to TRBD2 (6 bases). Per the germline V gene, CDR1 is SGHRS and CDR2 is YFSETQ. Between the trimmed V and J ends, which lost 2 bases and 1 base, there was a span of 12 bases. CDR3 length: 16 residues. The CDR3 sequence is CASSFNLGGNTGELFF. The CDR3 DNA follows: TGCGCCAGCAGCTTCAATTTGGGGGGGAACACCGGGGAGCTGTTTTTT.

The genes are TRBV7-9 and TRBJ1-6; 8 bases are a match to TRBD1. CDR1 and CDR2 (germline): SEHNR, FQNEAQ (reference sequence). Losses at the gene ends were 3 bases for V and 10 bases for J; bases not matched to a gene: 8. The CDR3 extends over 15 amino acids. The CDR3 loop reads CASSFQTGVQSPLHF. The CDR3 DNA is TGTGCCAGCAGCTTCCAGACAGGGGTCCAATCACCCCTCCACTTT.

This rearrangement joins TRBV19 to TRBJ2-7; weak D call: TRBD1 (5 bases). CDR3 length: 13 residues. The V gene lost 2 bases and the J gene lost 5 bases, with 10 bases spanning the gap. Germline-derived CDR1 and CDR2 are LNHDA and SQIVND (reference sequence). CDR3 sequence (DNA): TGTGCCAGTAGTATATGGGGCGTGGACGAGCAGTACTTC. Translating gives CASSIWGVDEQYF.

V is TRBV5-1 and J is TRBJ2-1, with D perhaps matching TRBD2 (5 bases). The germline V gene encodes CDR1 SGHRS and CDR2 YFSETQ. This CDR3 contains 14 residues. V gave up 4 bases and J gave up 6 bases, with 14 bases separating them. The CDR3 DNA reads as TGCGCCAGCAGCGGGAGTAGGAACTTCAATGAGCAGTTCTTC. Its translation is CASSGSRNFNEQFF.

Here the CDR3 reads CASGGYGYTF. The CDR3 DNA is TGTGCCAGCGGGGGCTATGGCTACACCTTC. The J gene is TRBJ1-2, the V gene TRBV25-1; TRBD1 might be the D (5 bases). V was cut by 8 bases and J by 4 bases, with 5 bases left in between. The CDR3 covers 10 residues. From germline, CDR1 is MGHDK and CDR2 SYGVNS.

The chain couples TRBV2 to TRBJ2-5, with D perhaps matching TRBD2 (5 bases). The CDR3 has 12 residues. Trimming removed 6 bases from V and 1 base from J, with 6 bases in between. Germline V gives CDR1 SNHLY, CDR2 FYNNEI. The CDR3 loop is CASREVQETQYF. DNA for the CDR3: TGTGCCAGCAGGGAGGTCCAAGAGACCCAGTACTTC.

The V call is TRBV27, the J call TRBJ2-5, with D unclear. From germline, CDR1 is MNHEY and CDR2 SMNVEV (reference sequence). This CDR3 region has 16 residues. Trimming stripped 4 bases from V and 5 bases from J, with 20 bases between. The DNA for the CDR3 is TGTGCCAGCAGTTCCACCCCGTGGTCATTAACGGAGACCCAGTACTTC. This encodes CASSSTPWSLTETQYF.

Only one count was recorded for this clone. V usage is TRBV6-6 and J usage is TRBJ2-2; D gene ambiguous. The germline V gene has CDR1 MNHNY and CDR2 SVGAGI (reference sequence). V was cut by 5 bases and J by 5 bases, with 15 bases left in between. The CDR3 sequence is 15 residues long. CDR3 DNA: TGTGCCAGCAGTGACACCGGGCCAAGGACCGGGGAGCTGTTTTTT. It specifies CASSDTGPRTGELFF.

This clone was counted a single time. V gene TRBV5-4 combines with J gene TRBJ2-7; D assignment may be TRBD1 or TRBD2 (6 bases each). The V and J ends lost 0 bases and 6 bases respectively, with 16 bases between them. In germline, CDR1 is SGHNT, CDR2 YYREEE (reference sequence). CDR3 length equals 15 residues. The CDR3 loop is CASSLARGGPGEQYF. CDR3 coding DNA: TGTGCCAGCAGCTTGGCACGTGGGGGGCCTGGCGAGCAGTACTTC.

The CDR3 DNA sequence: TGTGCCACCAGCAGTTTAAGCGGGAGCTCCTACGAGCAGTACTTC. This sequence encodes CATSSLSGSSYEQYF. The chain has TRBV15 and TRBJ2-7; 8 bases align to TRBD2. The CDR3 contains 15 residues. Germline assignment: CDR1 LNHNV and CDR2 YYDKDF (reference sequence). V shed 3 bases, J shed 0 bases, and the junction held 4 bases outside the gene matches.

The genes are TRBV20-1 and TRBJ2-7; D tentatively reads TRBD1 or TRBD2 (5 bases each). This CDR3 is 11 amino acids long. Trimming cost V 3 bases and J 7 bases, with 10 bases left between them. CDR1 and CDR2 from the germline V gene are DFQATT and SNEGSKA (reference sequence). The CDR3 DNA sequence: TGCAGTGCTAGGGGACCCAGGGAGCAGTACTTC. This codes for CSARGPREQYF.

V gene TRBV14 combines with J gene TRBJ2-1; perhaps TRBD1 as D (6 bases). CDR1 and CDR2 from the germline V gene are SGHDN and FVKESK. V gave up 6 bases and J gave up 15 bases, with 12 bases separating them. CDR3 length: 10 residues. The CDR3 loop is CASRGQGRFF. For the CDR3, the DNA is TGTGCCAGCAGGGGACAAGGCCGGTTCTTC.

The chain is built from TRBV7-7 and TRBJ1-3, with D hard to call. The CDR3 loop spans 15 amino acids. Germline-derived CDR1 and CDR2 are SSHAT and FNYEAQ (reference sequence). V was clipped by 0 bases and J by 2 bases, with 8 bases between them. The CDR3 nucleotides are TGTGCCAGCAGCTTAGCGTGGGGAGCTGGAAACACCATATATTTT. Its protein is CASSLAWGAGNTIYF.